This T cell receptor (beta chain) was captured by sequencing in a study of T cell repertoires in cytomegalovirus infection. Study overall: Evidence of both CMV infection and a matching HLA type came from public TCR beta signatures. Points from the study as a whole: HLA-C-restricted CMV-specific TCR beta clonotypes prevailed in the ex vivo response. CMV carriers having the relevant HLA were flagged by cumulative public TCR beta family frequency.

The V gene's germline CDR1 is MNHEY and CDR2 SMNVEV (reference sequence). CDR3 length equals 17 residues. The germline V and J ends were trimmed by 8 bases and 4 bases, with 26 bases remaining between them. This clonotype appeared a few times. Antigen: not known. One entry per CDR3 protein, called by TCRdb with MiXCR from the reads. This table has around 110,000 distinct CDR3 sequences, around 10% appearing once. The clonotype was recovered from a human donor in good health (CMV status not recorded). Some clones in this sample may be carry-over from other donors' samples. The rearrangement uses TRBV27 and TRBJ2-5; D not certain. Material for sequencing was PBMCs, sequenced either directly or after in vitro stimulation (not recorded which). CDR3 region: CASSSRGRIPGIETQYF. The CDR3 nucleotides read TGTGCCAGCTCCAGTCGAGGTCGGATTCCCGGCATAGAGACCCAGTACTTC.